This paragraph reports one T cell receptor beta chain. The data were obtained in a study of blood T cell repertoires in COVID-19. Background on the study: Some COVID-19 samples were acute and others convalescent; all came from the United States, Italy and Spain. In each case, the material was cDNA or gDNA derived from T cells, B-cell-depleted T cells, or PBMCs.

Per the authors' pipeline: Amplifying reference gene primers gave estimates of nucleated cell counts. Here immunoSEQ multiplex PCR was the method, and the copy in TCRdb shows in-frame clones only, minus some. That table is the source of V, J and clone size, and D and trimming were worked out from the DNA. The table records about 190,000 clones, under 90% of them present only once. The CDR3 length is 16 residues. Unmatched junction bases numbered 9, after V lost 5 bases and J lost 2 bases. CDR1 LNHDA and CDR2 SQIVND come from the germline V gene (reference sequence). The sequence derives from a middle-aged man with acute or convalescent COVID-19. The V gene is TRBV19, the J gene TRBJ2-3, with 8 positions matching TRBD2. Sample: peripheral blood. The CDR3 spells CASSPGLGPITDTQYF. CDR3 nucleotides: TGTGCCAGTAGTCCGGGACTAGGGCCCATCACAGATACGCAGTATTTT.